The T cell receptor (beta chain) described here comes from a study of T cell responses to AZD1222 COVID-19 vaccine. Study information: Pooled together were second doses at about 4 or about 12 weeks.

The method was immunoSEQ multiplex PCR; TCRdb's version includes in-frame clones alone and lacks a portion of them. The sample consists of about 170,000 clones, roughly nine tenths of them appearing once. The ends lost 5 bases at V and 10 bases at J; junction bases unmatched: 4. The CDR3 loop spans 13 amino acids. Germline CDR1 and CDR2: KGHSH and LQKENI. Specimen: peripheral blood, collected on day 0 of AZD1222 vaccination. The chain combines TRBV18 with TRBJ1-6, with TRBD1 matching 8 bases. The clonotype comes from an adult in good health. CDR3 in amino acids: CASSTQGASPLHF. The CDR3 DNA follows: TGTGCCAGCTCAACCCAGGGGGCATCACCCCTCCACTTT.